The 30 T cell receptor beta chains below all came from one sample that was sequenced in a study of blood T cell repertoires in COVID-19. The protocol was immunoSEQ multiplex PCR, while the TCRdb copy is restricted to in-frame clones and leaves out a portion. The sample yields more than 200,000 clones, about 88% seen once. The sequenced sample consisted of peripheral blood. The receptors come from a woman between 40 and 55 years old who had recovered from COVID-19.

V gene TRBV9 combines with J gene TRBJ2-3; 12 nucleotides agree with TRBD2. The V gene's germline CDR1 is SGDLS and CDR2 YYNGEE. The length of the CDR3 is 16 residues. The V gene end was trimmed by 4 bases and the J gene end by 1 base; junction bases not matched to a gene: 4. Here the CDR3 reads CASSLLAGGGTDTQYF. For the CDR3, the DNA is TGTGCCAGCAGCCTCCTAGCGGGGGGGGGCACAGATACGCAGTATTTT. Drawing the rest from reference TRBV9 and TRBJ2-3, the complete variable domain is DSGVTQTPKHLITATGQRVTLRCSPRSGDLSVYWYQQSLDQGLQFLIQYYNGEERAKGNILERFSAQQFPDLHSELNLSSLELGDSALYFCASSLLAGGGTDTQYFGPGTRLTVL.

The chain combines TRBV7-9 with TRBJ1-2; 7 bases fit TRBD1. Germline values: CDR1 SEHNR, CDR2 FQNEAQ (reference sequence). Trimming cost V 5 bases and J 2 bases; bases outside gene matches: 2. CDR3 length: 13 amino acids. The CDR3 DNA is TGTGCCAGCAGCATGACAGGGAACTATGGCTACACCTTC. It specifies CASSMTGNYGYTF.

The chain carries TRBV19 and TRBJ2-7, with D tentatively TRBD2 (5 bases). CDR1 is LNHDA and CDR2 is SQIVND in the germline V gene (reference sequence). This CDR3 is 15 amino acids long. Trimming left V 8 bases short and J 7 bases short, with 24 bases between. The chain's CDR3 is CASQESLSPSGEQYF. The CDR3 nucleotides read TGTGCCAGTCAGGAGTCTCTAAGCCCCTCGGGGGAGCAGTACTTC.

V is TRBV6-5 and J is TRBJ2-1; maybe TRBD1 (6 bases). Trimming removed 6 bases at V and 8 bases at J, with 8 bases between. Germline CDR1 is MNHEY and CDR2 is SVGAGI. This CDR3 is 11 amino acids long. The CDR3 bases are TGTGCCAGCAGACAGGGCTATGAGCAGTTCTTC. Amino acids: CASRQGYEQFF.

The rearrangement uses TRBV5-1 and TRBJ2-2; perhaps TRBD1 as D (6 bases). Germline V gives CDR1 SGHRS, CDR2 YFSETQ. The CDR3 extends over 16 amino acids. V dropped 0 bases and J dropped 4 bases, with 13 bases sitting between them. The CDR3 loop is CASSLVGGQLTGELFF. The DNA for the CDR3 is TGCGCCAGCAGCTTGGTGGGTGGACAGCTCACCGGGGAGCTGTTTTTT.

The chain has TRBV5-6 and TRBJ1-3, with 7 nucleotides matching TRBD1. This CDR3 comprises 16 residues. Trimming removed 0 bases from V and 1 base from J; junction bases left unmatched: 4. Germline values: CDR1 SGHDT, CDR2 YYEEEE. The CDR3 here is CASSLVGGLSGNTIYF. The DNA for the CDR3 is TGTGCCAGCAGCTTGGTAGGGGGCCTGTCTGGAAACACCATATATTTT.

V is TRBV2 and J is TRBJ2-3; D gene uncertain. Looked up from germline, CDR1 is SNHLY and CDR2 is FYNNEI. With 6 bases removed from V and 6 bases from J, the gap between germline ends came to 13 bases. The CDR3 runs to 13 residues. CDR3 amino acids: CASSRGVIDTQYF. CDR3 nucleotide sequence: TGTGCCAGCAGCCGAGGTGTGATCGATACGCAGTATTTT. Together with reference TRBV2 and TRBJ2-3, the CDR3 gives the full variable domain: EPEVTQTPSHQVTQMGQEVILRCVPISNHLYFYWYRQILGQKVEFLVSFYNNEISEKSEIFDDQFSVERPDGSNFTLKIRSTKLEDSAMYFCASSRGVIDTQYFGPGTRLTVL.

The gene calls are TRBV7-9 and TRBJ2-7; 7 nucleotides line up with TRBD2. This CDR3 contains 16 residues. The germline V gene has CDR1 SEHNR and CDR2 FQNEAQ (reference sequence). V dropped 5 bases and J dropped 4; count of bases not matched to a gene: 14. The DNA of the CDR3 is TGTGCCAGCAGCCCCTTATGGGGGAGGGACGAATACGAGCAGTACTTC. It translates to CASSPLWGRDEYEQYF.

The CDR3: CASSRLGQYNEKLFF. The CDR3 nucleotides are TGTGCCAGCAGCCGATTGGGACAATATAATGAAAAACTGTTTTTT. The V call is TRBV14, the J call TRBJ1-4, with D perhaps matching TRBD1 (6 bases). V gave up 4 bases and J gave up 4 bases, with 13 bases separating them. CDR1 and CDR2 from the germline V gene are SGHDN and FVKESK. The CDR3 is 15 amino acids.

This clone was seen only once. This chain joins TRBV29-1 and TRBJ2-7; TRBD2 might be the D (5 bases). Trimming took 4 bases from V and 5 from J, leaving 9 bases between them. The germline V gene has CDR1 SQVTM and CDR2 ANQGSEA. The length of the CDR3 is 11 residues. The CDR3 loop is CSVGGSHEQYF. The CDR3 DNA reads as TGCAGCGTTGGAGGGTCCCACGAGCAGTACTTC.

The V call is TRBV2, the J call TRBJ1-1; TRBD1 agrees at 7 bases. Germline CDR1 is SNHLY and CDR2 is FYNNEI. The CDR3 totals 13 residues. V shed 5 bases, J shed 7 bases, and the junction held 7 bases outside the gene matches. In DNA form, the CDR3 reads TGTGCCAGCAGTAGCAGGGGGGCTCTTGAAGCTTTCTTT. This encodes CASSSRGALEAFF.

The gene calls are TRBV2 and TRBJ2-5; 10 bases match TRBD1. J was trimmed by 4 bases and V by 6 bases; bases with no gene match: 8. The CDR3 length is 15 residues. Germline CDR1 reads SNHLY; CDR2 reads FYNNEI. The DNA of the CDR3 is TGTGCCAGCAGGCGACAGGGGGCGAATTCAGAGACCCAGTACTTC. Translating gives CASRRQGANSETQYF.

Concerning this clone itself: Germline and junction disagree at one end, which may indicate a read error. This chain links TRBV7-7 with TRBJ2-7, with 9 positions matching TRBD1. The CDR3 has 15 amino acids. CDR1 and CDR2 from the germline V gene are SSHAT and FNYEAQ (reference sequence). This CDR3 is CASSLADRGSYEQYF. CDR3 in DNA: TGTGCTAGCAGCTTGGCGGACAGGGGTAGCTACGAGCAGTACTTC.

The chain uses TRBV19 and TRBJ1-2; D is possibly TRBD1 (5 bases). This CDR3 comprises 16 residues. Between the trimmed V and J ends, which lost 6 bases and 1 base, there was a span of 18 bases. The V gene's germline CDR1 is LNHDA and CDR2 SQIVND (reference sequence). CDR3 coding DNA: TGTGCCAGTAGCCTCGGGGGAGGAGGTTTTAACTATGGCTACACCTTC. Its protein product is CASSLGGGGFNYGYTF.

The rearrangement uses TRBV7-9 and TRBJ1-2, with 7 bases lining up with TRBD1. CDR1 and CDR2 (germline): SEHNR, FQNEAQ (reference sequence). The CDR3 runs 14 residues. V was clipped by 1 base and J by 4 bases; unmatched bases: 3. The CDR3 nucleotides are TGTGCCAGCAGCTTAGGACAGGGACCCTATGGCTACACCTTC. As protein: CASSLGQGPYGYTF. The complete variable domain, with remaining parts taken from reference TRBV7-9 and TRBJ1-2, reads DTGVSQNPRHKITKRGQNVTFRCDPISEHNRLYWYRQTLGQGPEFLTYFQNEAQLEKSRLLSDRFSAERPKGSFSTLEIQRTEQGDSAMYLCASSLGQGPYGYTFGSGTRLTVV.

V gene TRBV9 combines with J gene TRBJ1-2; 9 bases map to TRBD1. From germline, CDR1 is SGDLS and CDR2 YYNGEE. This CDR3 contains 13 residues. The V gene end was trimmed by 4 bases and the J gene end by 4 bases; junction bases not matched to a gene: 2. The CDR3 DNA reads TGTGCCAGCAGCCAACAGGGGGCCTATGGCTACACCTTC. Translated, it gives CASSQQGAYGYTF.

The V gene is TRBV5-5, the J gene TRBJ2-7, with D possibly matching TRBD2 (6 bases). This CDR3 has 13 residues. The ends were cut back, 4 bases at V and 7 bases at J, with 15 bases in the middle. Per the germline V gene, CDR1 is SGHKS and CDR2 is YYEKEE (reference sequence). CDR3 loop: CASSLPGGLEQYF. The CDR3 DNA reads as TGTGCCAGCAGCCTCCCTGGAGGGTTAGAGCAGTACTTC. Full variable domain (rest looked up from reference TRBV5-5 and TRBJ2-7): DAGVTQSPTHLIKTRGQQVTLRCSPISGHKSVSWYQQVLGQGPQFIFQYYEKEERGRGNFPDRFSARQFPNYSSELNVNALLLGDSALYLCASSLPGGLEQYFGPGTRLTVT.

This clone was found many times. The chain couples TRBV7-8 to TRBJ2-5; 9 bases fit TRBD1. The CDR3 has 13 amino acids. Per the germline V gene, CDR1 is SGHVS and CDR2 is FQNEAQ. V lost 5 bases and J lost 3; bases outside the gene matches: 1. Written as DNA, the CDR3 is TGTGCCAGCAGCAGGGACAGGGAAGAGACCCAGTACTTC. Its translation is CASSRDREETQYF. Full variable domain (rest looked up from reference TRBV7-8 and TRBJ2-5): GAGVSQSPRYKVAKRGQDVALRCDPISGHVSLFWYQQALGQGPEFLTYFQNEAQLDKSGLPSDRFFAERPEGSVSTLKIQRTQQEDSAVYLCASSRDREETQYFGPGTRLLVL.

The rearrangement links TRBV11-2 to TRBJ2-5, with TRBD2 matching over 10 bases. Trimming at V came to 5 bases and at J to 1 base, leaving 7 bases not matched to a gene. The germline V gene has CDR1 SGHAT and CDR2 FQNNGV. This CDR3 region has 16 residues. The CDR3 spells CASSRDIAGGQETQYF. CDR3 sequence (DNA): TGTGCCAGCAGCCGAGACATAGCGGGGGGCCAAGAGACCCAGTACTTC. The full variable domain, in which reference TRBV11-2 and TRBJ2-5 provide the parts outside the CDR3, is EAGVAQSPRYKIIEKRQSVAFWCNPISGHATLYWYQQILGQGPKLLIQFQNNGVVDDSQLPKDRFSAERLKGVDSTLKIQPAKLEDSAVYLCASSRDIAGGQETQYFGPGTRLLVL.

This chain uses TRBV24-1 with TRBJ1-3; 9 nucleotides match TRBD1. The CDR3 loop spans 18 amino acids. Germline V CDR1 and CDR2: KGHDR, SFDVKD. V shed 7 bases and J 0 bases; nucleotides not matched to a gene: 12. The CDR3 DNA reads TGTGCCACCAGCAATCACCGGGACAGGGTCTTCTCTGGAAACACCATATATTTT. This codes for CATSNHRDRVFSGNTIYF.

The genes are TRBV6-5 and TRBJ2-7, with a possible D match to TRBD2 (5 bases). The V gene's germline CDR1 is MNHEY and CDR2 SVGAGI. The CDR3 runs 14 residues. Trimming pared 6 bases from V and 3 bases from J, leaving 15 bases between. The CDR3 region is CASSTEARVYEQYF. CDR3 DNA: TGTGCCAGCAGCACAGAGGCGAGGGTCTACGAGCAGTACTTC.

This clone has just one count. This sequence joins TRBV18 and TRBJ2-2; D is undetermined. This CDR3 has 14 amino acids. Germline assignment: CDR1 KGHSH and CDR2 LQKENI. Trimming took 6 bases from V and 1 from J, leaving 9 bases between them. CDR3 amino acids: CASSQVLNTGELFF. CDR3 bases: TGTGCCAGCTCGCAGGTGCTGAACACCGGGGAGCTGTTTTTT.

The CDR3 nucleotides are TGTGCCAGCAGTTACCCCCGTGACAGGGGGTTTGTTCCGAACACCGGGGAGCTGTTTTTT. It specifies CASSYPRDRGFVPNTGELFF. The V gene is TRBV6-2 or TRBV6-3, the J gene TRBJ2-2, with 9 bases that match TRBD1. The CDR3 covers 20 residues. Germline CDR1 MNHEY, CDR2 SVGEGT. The junction had 13 bases not matched to a gene; V was cut back by 2 bases and J by 0 bases.

In this sample, this clone turned up many times. The chain is built from TRBV29-1 and TRBJ1-5; D may be TRBD1 (5 bases). This CDR3 comprises 14 residues. V lost 6 bases and J lost 5, with 17 bases in between. Germline V gene sequence: CDR1 SQVTM, CDR2 ANQGSEA. The CDR3 loop is CSVTLDGTHQPQHF. The CDR3 bases are TGCAGCGTGACCTTGGACGGGACTCATCAGCCCCAGCATTTT.

The chain couples TRBV9 to TRBJ2-7; D perhaps matches TRBD1 (5 bases). With 0 bases removed from V and 1 base from J, the gap between germline ends came to 8 bases. The CDR3 totals 14 residues. Germline V gives CDR1 SGDLS, CDR2 YYNGEE. CDR3: CASSVEAGSYEQYF. The DNA for the CDR3 is TGTGCCAGCAGCGTAGAAGCAGGGTCCTACGAGCAGTACTTC.

The gene calls are TRBV7-8 and TRBJ1-6, with 7 bases matching TRBD1. This CDR3 spans 18 amino acids. CDR1 and CDR2 from the germline V gene are SGHVS and FQNEAQ. V trimming: 4 bases; J trimming: 1 base; junction bases outside the gene matches: 10. CDR3 region: CASSSDRAGGSYNSPLHF. In nucleotides, the CDR3 is TGTGCCAGCAGCTCCGACAGGGCGGGTGGGTCCTATAATTCACCCCTCCACTTT.

This clone appeared once. The V and J genes are TRBV2 and TRBJ2-2; tentative D call: TRBD2 (6 bases). The CDR3 has 15 residues. Trimming cost V 7 bases and J 0 bases, with 12 bases left between them. Germline V gene sequence: CDR1 SNHLY, CDR2 FYNNEI. CDR3 in amino acids: CASTPAGSNTGELFF. The CDR3 nucleotides read TGTGCCAGCACCCCCGCGGGGTCGAACACCGGGGAGCTGTTTTTT. The full variable domain, rest sourced from reference TRBV2 and TRBJ2-2, is EPEVTQTPSHQVTQMGQEVILRCVPISNHLYFYWYRQILGQKVEFLVSFYNNEISEKSEIFDDQFSVERPDGSNFTLKIRSTKLEDSAMYFCASTPAGSNTGELFFGEGSRLTVL.

The chain is built from TRBV24-1 and TRBJ1-2; 9 nucleotides match TRBD1. The CDR3 covers 16 residues. The V gene end was trimmed by 2 bases and the J gene end by 4 bases; junction bases not matched to a gene: 7. CDR1 is KGHDR and CDR2 is SFDVKD in the germline V gene. This chain's CDR3 is CATSDSTGGPIYGYTF. CDR3 nucleotide sequence: TGTGCCACCAGTGATTCTACAGGGGGCCCAATCTATGGCTACACCTTC.

The gene calls are TRBV6-5 and TRBJ1-4; TRBD1 matches at 7 bases. Germline V lookup: CDR1 MNHEY, CDR2 SVGAGI. The J segment lost 7 bases and the V segment lost 2 bases, leaving 4 bases of the junction unmatched. This CDR3 has 14 residues. CDR3 in amino acids: CASSYKGGSEKLFF. CDR3 bases: TGTGCCAGCAGTTACAAAGGGGGCAGTGAAAAACTGTTTTTT.

Remarks on this clone: Distinct nucleotide sequences in the sample also encode this CDR3. This chain links TRBV14 with TRBJ1-6; D perhaps matches TRBD1 (6 bases). The CDR3 contains 15 residues. V was trimmed by 3 bases and J by 1 base, leaving 7 bases between them. CDR1 is SGHDN, CDR2 FVKESK, per germline. CDR3 in amino acids: CASSQRGSYNSPLHF. As DNA, the CDR3 is TGTGCCAGCAGCCAGAGGGGGTCCTATAATTCACCCCTCCACTTT. The full variable domain, rest sourced from reference TRBV14 and TRBJ1-6, is EAGVTQFPSHSVIEKGQTVTLRCDPISGHDNLYWYRRVMGKEIKFLLHFVKESKQDESGMPNNRFLAERTGGTYSTLKVQPAELEDSGVYFCASSQRGSYNSPLHFGNGTRLTVT.